This T cell receptor (beta chain) was found in a study of regulatory T cells in long-lasting Graves disease. Study conclusions and caveats: Peripheral blood alone, not thyroid tissue, underwent study. Repertoires from persistent disease leaned toward TRBV28, TRBJ1-2 and TRBJ2-5.

Researchers made TCR beta libraries by using iRepertoire HTBI primers and running Arm-PCR on CDR3 regions. Each CDR3 protein gets one entry after TCRdb re-called the multiplex PCR reads with MiXCR. In the table there are about 290,000 distinct CDR3 sequences, roughly 21% of which are singletons. Regarding time point: persistent/refractory GD, antithyroid drugs over 5 years with positive TRAb. PBMCs provided the RNA from which the TCR library was made. The CDR3 has 15 residues. V dropped 2 bases and J dropped 0 bases, with 11 bases sitting between them. Per germline, CDR1 MNHEY and CDR2 SVGAGI. The table lists this clonotype with a few counts. Its antigen is currently unknown.

The rearrangement uses TRBV6-5 and TRBJ2-7; D remains ambiguous. The clonotype originates from a female donor with Graves disease. The specimen comprised peripheral blood mononuclear cells (PBMCs), sampled when the disease was refractory, from a patient treated with antithyroid drugs. The CDR3 spells CASSYTAESSYEQYF. CDR3 nucleotides: TGTGCCAGCAGTTACACGGCAGAGAGCTCCTACGAGCAGTACTTC.